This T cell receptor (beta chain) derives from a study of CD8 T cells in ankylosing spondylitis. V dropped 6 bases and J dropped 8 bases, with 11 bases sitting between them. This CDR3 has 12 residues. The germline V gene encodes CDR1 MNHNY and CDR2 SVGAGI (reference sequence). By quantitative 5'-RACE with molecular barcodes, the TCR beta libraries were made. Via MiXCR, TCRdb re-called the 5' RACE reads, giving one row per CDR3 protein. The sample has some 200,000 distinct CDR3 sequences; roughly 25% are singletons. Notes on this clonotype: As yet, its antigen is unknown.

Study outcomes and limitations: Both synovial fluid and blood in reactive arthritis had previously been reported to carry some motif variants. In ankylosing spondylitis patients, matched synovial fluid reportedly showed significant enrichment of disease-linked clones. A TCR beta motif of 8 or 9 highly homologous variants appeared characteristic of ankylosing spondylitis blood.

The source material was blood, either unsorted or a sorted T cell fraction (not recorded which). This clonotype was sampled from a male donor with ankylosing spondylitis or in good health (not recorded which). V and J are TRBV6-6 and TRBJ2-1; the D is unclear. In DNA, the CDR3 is TGTGCCAGCAGCCGAGTATCTGATGAGCAGTTCTTC. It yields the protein CASSRVSDEQFF.